The rows below give T cell receptor beta chains drawn from one sample of a study of tumor and adjacent non-tumor tissue in lung cancer. TCRdb passed the multiplex PCR reads through MiXCR, listing each CDR3 protein once. The sample lists just over 200,000 distinct CDR3 sequences; 71% were seen once. Source material: lung tumor tissue. All receptors derive from a man aged 55 to 70 with non-small cell lung cancer. Both conserved end residues are part of each CDR3. Each record gives: V gene, clone size, J gene, D gene, CDR3 protein, CDR3 DNA. A D gene is named only where the DNA matches it firmly. Clone size is given for some rows only: seen once, a few or many times, or a class if the clone is expanded.

v_call: TRBV11-1; clone_size: NA; j_call: TRBJ2-7; d_call: NA; cdr3_aa: CANSFGQENYEQCF; cdr3_nt: TGTGCCAACAGCTTCGGGCAGGAGAACTACGAGCAGTGCTTC
v_call: TRBV20-1; clone_size: NA; j_call: TRBJ2-1; d_call: NA; cdr3_aa: CSATIAAGLYNEQFF; cdr3_nt: TGCAGTGCTACAATAGCGGCAGGGCTTTACAATGAGCAGTTCTTC
v_call: TRBV12-3/TRBV12-4; clone_size: few; j_call: TRBJ2-2; d_call: TRBD2; cdr3_aa: CASSPLAGVGTGELFF; cdr3_nt: TGTGCCAGCAGCCCCCTAGCGGGGGTGGGCACCGGGGAGCTGTTTTTT
v_call: TRBV20-1; clone_size: NA; j_call: TRBJ2-1; d_call: TRBD2; cdr3_aa: CSPRDRRLAGTEQLF; cdr3_nt: TGCAGTCCTAGAGATCGAAGACTAGCGGGTACTGAGCAGTTATTC
v_call: TRBV11-1; clone_size: once; j_call: TRBJ2-1; d_call: TRBD1; cdr3_aa: CASSHRQGGMDEQFF; cdr3_nt: TGTGCCAGCAGCCACAGACAGGGGGGTATGGATGAGCAGTTCTTC
v_call: TRBV12-3/TRBV12-4; clone_size: NA; j_call: TRBJ1-2; d_call: TRBD1; cdr3_aa: CASRLQGLDYGYTF; cdr3_nt: TGTGCCAGCAGATTACAGGGGTTGGACTATGGCTACACCTTC
v_call: TRBV5-1; clone_size: NA; j_call: TRBJ2-1; d_call: NA; cdr3_aa: CASSRLHSYNEQFF; cdr3_nt: TGCGCCAGCAGCCGGCTGCACTCCTACAATGAGCAGTTCTTC
v_call: TRBV4-2; clone_size: many; j_call: TRBJ2-3; d_call: NA; cdr3_aa: CASSQDTSGDTQYF; cdr3_nt: TGTGCCAGCAGCCAAGATACGTCCGGGGATACGCAGTATTTT
v_call: TRBV29-1; clone_size: NA; j_call: TRBJ1-2; d_call: NA; cdr3_aa: CSVEDQAGGYGYTF; cdr3_nt: TGCAGCGTTGAAGATCAGGCGGGGGGCTATGGCTACACCTTC
v_call: TRBV12-3/TRBV12-4; clone_size: many; j_call: TRBJ2-1; d_call: TRBD2; cdr3_aa: CASSPTPGLAAIYNEQFF; cdr3_nt: TGTGCCAGCAGTCCCACGCCGGGACTAGCGGCTATATACAATGAGCAGTTCTTC
v_call: TRBV5-4; clone_size: NA; j_call: TRBJ1-4; d_call: TRBD1; cdr3_aa: CARSFRQGTNEKLFF; cdr3_nt: TGTGCCAGAAGCTTCCGACAGGGAACTAATGAAAAACTGTTTTTT
v_call: TRBV20-1; clone_size: many; j_call: TRBJ1-1; d_call: NA; cdr3_aa: CRKSRGNTEAFF; cdr3_nt: TGCAGGAAGAGTCGGGGGAACACTGAAGCTTTCTTT
v_call: TRBV6-4; clone_size: NA; j_call: TRBJ2-2; d_call: NA; cdr3_aa: CASSTSQGSDIGELFF; cdr3_nt: TGTGCCAGCAGTACCTCACAGGGTTCGGACATCGGGGAGCTGTTTTTT
v_call: TRBV4-1; clone_size: NA; j_call: TRBJ1-3; d_call: NA; cdr3_aa: CDSSQDLSRSWISGNTIYF; cdr3_nt: TGCGACAGCAGCCAAGATCTTTCACGGTCTTGGATCTCTGGAAACACCATATATTTT
v_call: TRBV6-2/TRBV6-3; clone_size: NA; j_call: TRBJ2-1; d_call: NA; cdr3_aa: CASSYLGLRGQFF; cdr3_nt: TGTGCCAGCAGTTATTTAGGATTACGTGGGCAGTTCTTC
v_call: TRBV11-2; clone_size: once; j_call: TRBJ2-3; d_call: TRBD1; cdr3_aa: CASSIGTGGPDTQYF; cdr3_nt: TGCGCCAGCAGCATAGGGACAGGAGGGCCAGATACGCAGTATTTT
v_call: TRBV5-1; clone_size: NA; j_call: TRBJ2-7; d_call: NA; cdr3_aa: CASSLGGASEQYF; cdr3_nt: TGCGCCAGCAGCTTGGGGGGGGCCAGCGAGCAGTACTTC
v_call: TRBV11-2; clone_size: NA; j_call: TRBJ2-2; d_call: NA; cdr3_aa: CDSSLVGRATGELFF; cdr3_nt: TGTGACAGCAGTTTAGTCGGACGGGCCACCGGGGAGCTGTTTTTT
v_call: TRBV12-3/TRBV12-4; clone_size: NA; j_call: TRBJ1-2; d_call: NA; cdr3_aa: CASSLAGSLHTF; cdr3_nt: TGTGCCAGCAGTTTGGCGGGCTCCCTCCATACCTTC
v_call: TRBV4-2; clone_size: few; j_call: TRBJ2-1; d_call: NA; cdr3_aa: CASSHGGSMTYNEQFF; cdr3_nt: TGTGCCAGTAGCCATGGTGGCAGTATGACCTACAATGAACAGTTCTTC
v_call: TRBV13; clone_size: NA; j_call: TRBJ1-2; d_call: NA; cdr3_aa: CASSLSQSSGYTF; cdr3_nt: TGTGCCAGCAGCTTAAGCCAGTCTTCGGGCTACACCTTC
v_call: TRBV11-1; clone_size: many; j_call: TRBJ1-1; d_call: NA; cdr3_aa: CASSFAGTEAFF; cdr3_nt: TGTGCCAGCAGCTTCGCGGGAACTGAAGCTTTCTTT
v_call: TRBV11-2; clone_size: few; j_call: TRBJ2-6; d_call: TRBD1; cdr3_aa: CVSSLRGQGESGANVLTF; cdr3_nt: TGTGTCAGTAGTTTAAGAGGACAGGGCGAGTCTGGGGCCAACGTCCTGACTTTC
v_call: TRBV20-1; clone_size: NA; j_call: TRBJ1-5; d_call: NA; cdr3_aa: CSARDGGYQPQHF; cdr3_nt: TGCAGTGCTAGAGATGGGGGGTACCAGCCCCAGCATTTT
v_call: TRBV6-5; clone_size: few; j_call: TRBJ1-2; d_call: TRBD1; cdr3_aa: CASRPQGANYGYTF; cdr3_nt: TGTGCCAGCAGGCCACAGGGGGCGAACTATGGCTACACCTTC
v_call: TRBV10-1; clone_size: NA; j_call: TRBJ1-1; d_call: TRBD1; cdr3_aa: CASSDSTGMNTEASF; cdr3_nt: TGCGCCAGTAGTGATTCGACAGGGATGAACACTGAAGCTTCCTTT
v_call: TRBV6-1; clone_size: NA; j_call: TRBJ2-1; d_call: TRBD2; cdr3_aa: CASTIIAGPGREEFF; cdr3_nt: TGTGCCAGCACCATTATAGCGGGCCCCGGGCGTGAGGAGTTCTTC
v_call: TRBV5-5; clone_size: few; j_call: TRBJ1-6; d_call: TRBD1; cdr3_aa: CASSLTGESPLHF; cdr3_nt: TGTGCCAGCAGCCTCACAGGGGAATCACCCCTCCACTTT
v_call: TRBV11-2; clone_size: NA; j_call: TRBJ2-3; d_call: NA; cdr3_aa: CASSRGEADTQYF; cdr3_nt: TGTGCCAGCAGCCGAGGCGAAGCAGATACGCAGTATTTT
v_call: TRBV20-1; clone_size: few; j_call: TRBJ2-3; d_call: NA; cdr3_aa: CSARVPGTRTDTQYF; cdr3_nt: TGCAGTGCTAGAGTCCCCGGGACGCGAACAGATACGCAGTATTTT
v_call: TRBV12-3/TRBV12-4; clone_size: NA; j_call: TRBJ2-2; d_call: TRBD2; cdr3_aa: CVSSVAGVEGELFF; cdr3_nt: TGTGTCAGCAGCGTAGCGGGAGTGGAGGGGGAGCTGTTTTTT
v_call: TRBV6-6; clone_size: NA; j_call: TRBJ2-3; d_call: TRBD2; cdr3_aa: CASSFKRGKGTDTQYF; cdr3_nt: TGTGCCAGCAGTTTCAAGCGGGGGAAAGGTACAGATACGCAGTATTTT
v_call: TRBV29-1; clone_size: NA; j_call: TRBJ2-7; d_call: TRBD1; cdr3_aa: CSLEAGGSYEQYF; cdr3_nt: TGCAGTCTTGAGGCAGGGGGCTCCTACGAGCAGTACTTC
v_call: TRBV5-4; clone_size: many; j_call: TRBJ1-1; d_call: NA; cdr3_aa: CASSLDPSSTEAFF; cdr3_nt: TGTGCCAGCAGCTTGGACCCTTCCAGCACTGAAGCTTTCTTT
v_call: TRBV20-1; clone_size: once; j_call: TRBJ2-1; d_call: NA; cdr3_aa: CSAMTSGRRQFF; cdr3_nt: TGCAGTGCTATGACTTCGGGGAGGCGGCAGTTCTTC
v_call: TRBV20-1; clone_size: NA; j_call: TRBJ1-2; d_call: TRBD1; cdr3_aa: CSARRGDRLRNYCYTF; cdr3_nt: TGCAGTGCTAGACGGGGGGACAGGCTCCGGAACTATTGCTACACCTTT
v_call: TRBV4-1; clone_size: NA; j_call: TRBJ2-7; d_call: TRBD2; cdr3_aa: CATSQERSGSYYEQYF; cdr3_nt: TGCGCCACTAGCCAAGAGCGAAGCGGGAGTTATTACGAGCAGTACTTC
v_call: TRBV6-6; clone_size: many; j_call: TRBJ1-5; d_call: TRBD1; cdr3_aa: CASSPGQGTINQPQHF; cdr3_nt: TGTGCCAGCAGTCCGGGACAGGGGACAATCAATCAGCCCCAGCATTTT
v_call: TRBV6-6; clone_size: many; j_call: TRBJ1-5; d_call: NA; cdr3_aa: CAVGAGNQPQHF; cdr3_nt: TGTGCCGTTGGGGCAGGAAATCAGCCCCAGCATTTT
v_call: TRBV4-3; clone_size: NA; j_call: TRBJ2-3; d_call: NA; cdr3_aa: CASSQIMSVASTDTPYF; cdr3_nt: TGCGCCAGCAGCCAAATAATGAGCGTAGCAAGCACAGATACGCCGTATTTT
v_call: TRBV24-1; clone_size: NA; j_call: TRBJ2-3; d_call: NA; cdr3_aa: CATSDWSRMDTDTQYF; cdr3_nt: TGTGCCACCAGTGATTGGTCGAGGATGGACACAGATACGCAGTATTTT
v_call: TRBV4-1; clone_size: NA; j_call: TRBJ1-3; d_call: NA; cdr3_aa: CVSSQDGDSGNTIYF; cdr3_nt: TGCGTCAGCAGCCAAGACGGTGACTCTGGAAACACCATATATTTC
v_call: TRBV4-2; clone_size: few; j_call: TRBJ2-5; d_call: TRBD2; cdr3_aa: CASSSRGGEETQYF; cdr3_nt: TGTGCCAGCAGCTCGCGGGGGGGCGAAGAGACCCAGTACTTC
v_call: TRBV6-2/TRBV6-3; clone_size: NA; j_call: TRBJ2-1; d_call: NA; cdr3_aa: CAISRLNRRDNEQFF; cdr3_nt: TGTGCTATCAGTCGCCTCAACCGGAGGGACAATGAGCAGTTCTTC
v_call: TRBV11-2; clone_size: once; j_call: TRBJ2-5; d_call: NA; cdr3_aa: CASSSTMGVTNETQYF; cdr3_nt: TGTGCCAGCAGCTCCACAATGGGGGTGACAAACGAGACCCAGTACTTC
v_call: TRBV20-1; clone_size: many; j_call: TRBJ2-1; d_call: TRBD2; cdr3_aa: CSAILAGGPGNEQFF; cdr3_nt: TGCAGTGCTATCCTAGCGGGAGGGCCTGGGAATGAGCAGTTCTTC
v_call: TRBV11-3; clone_size: once; j_call: TRBJ1-2; d_call: TRBD1; cdr3_aa: CTSSSGQYSYTF; cdr3_nt: TGTACCAGCAGCTCGGGACAGTATAGCTACACCTTT
v_call: TRBV12-3/TRBV12-4; clone_size: few; j_call: TRBJ1-1; d_call: TRBD1; cdr3_aa: CASSRTGRTEAFF; cdr3_nt: TGTGCCAGCTCGAGGACAGGGAGAACTGAAGCTTTCTTT
v_call: TRBV20-1; clone_size: NA; j_call: TRBJ2-7; d_call: NA; cdr3_aa: CSVRDARTGIYEQYF; cdr3_nt: TGTAGTGTTAGAGATGCCCGGACGGGGATCTACGAGCAGTACTTC
v_call: TRBV6-7; clone_size: NA; j_call: TRBJ2-7; d_call: NA; cdr3_aa: CARGKNEQYF; cdr3_nt: TGTGCCCGGGGGAAAAACGAGCAGTACTTC
v_call: TRBV28; clone_size: NA; j_call: TRBJ1-1; d_call: NA; cdr3_aa: CASIPEQGANTEAFF; cdr3_nt: TGTGCCAGCATCCCTGAGCAGGGTGCGAACACTGAAGCTTTCTTT
v_call: TRBV12-3/TRBV12-4; clone_size: NA; j_call: TRBJ1-1; d_call: NA; cdr3_aa: CASCFQGMNTVAFF; cdr3_nt: TGTGCCAGCTGTTTCCAGGGGATGAACACTGTAGCTTTCTTT
v_call: TRBV5-4; clone_size: NA; j_call: TRBJ2-3; d_call: TRBD2; cdr3_aa: CAGKTGGTDAQYF; cdr3_nt: TGTGCCGGGAAGACGGGAGGAACAGATGCGCAGTATTTT
v_call: TRBV6-6; clone_size: many; j_call: TRBJ2-7; d_call: TRBD2; cdr3_aa: CASDPGTSGSYEQYF; cdr3_nt: TGTGCCAGCGACCCCGGGACTAGCGGCTCCTACGAGCAGTACTTC
v_call: TRBV5-1; clone_size: NA; j_call: TRBJ2-6; d_call: NA; cdr3_aa: CASSLDPQGANVLTF; cdr3_nt: TGCGCCAGTAGCCTGGACCCGCAAGGGGCCAACGTCCTGACTTTC